One and the same sample provided the 12 T cell receptor beta chains below, sequenced in a study of metastatic and nonmetastatic thyroid tumors. TCRdb re-clonotyped the PCR reads via MiXCR. This sample has 91,000 or so clones; more than 9.5% occur once, and the top ten carry about 10%. No patient had received any treatment before thyroid surgery. Sequencing was carried out using blood. These receptor sequences come from a female donor with papillary thyroid cancer or a benign thyroid nodule (not recorded which). Some clones in this sample may be carry-over from other donors' samples.

This clone was observed at least ten times. This sequence joins TRBV29-1 and TRBJ1-2, with D hard to call. The ends were cut back, 4 bases at V and 2 bases at J, with 11 bases in the middle. Germline loops: CDR1 SQVTM, CDR2 ANQGSEA. The CDR3 is 13 amino acids. The CDR3 spells CSVGRVANYGYTF. The CDR3 bases are TGCAGCGTTGGGAGGGTGGCCAACTATGGCTACACCTTC. Full variable domain (rest looked up from reference TRBV29-1 and TRBJ1-2): SAVISQKPSRDICQRGTSLTIQCQVDSQVTMMFWYRQQPGQSLTLIATANQGSEATYESGFVIDKFPISRPNLTFSTLTVSNMSPEDSSIYLCSVGRVANYGYTFGSGTRLTVV.

This clone was counted ten times or more. The V gene is TRBV5-1, the J gene TRBJ2-5; D is possibly TRBD2 (5 bases). Germline V gene data show CDR1 as SGHRS and CDR2 as YFSETQ. This CDR3 has 14 amino acids. V was shortened by 5 bases and J by 3 bases, with 14 bases between the two germline ends. DNA of the CDR3: TGCGCCAGCAGTCCTGGACTCACCGAAGAGACCCAGTACTTC. Translation gives CASSPGLTEETQYF. Full variable domain (rest looked up from reference TRBV5-1 and TRBJ2-5): KAGVTQTPRYLIKTRGQQVTLSCSPISGHRSVSWYQQTPGQGLQFLFEYFSETQRNKGNFPGRFSGRQFSNSRSEMNVSTLELGDSALYLCASSPGLTEETQYFGPGTRLLVL.

This clone was observed at least ten times. The genes are TRBV18 and TRBJ1-5; TRBD1 matches at 7 bases. Germline V CDR1 and CDR2: KGHSH, LQKENI. The CDR3 has 14 residues. The V segment lost 3 bases and the J segment 3 bases; nucleotides outside the gene matches: 2. CDR3 region: CASSPGQINQPQHF. The CDR3, as DNA: TGTGCCAGCTCACCGGGACAGATCAATCAGCCCCAGCATTTT.

This chain joins TRBV24-1 and TRBJ1-1; D not resolved. Germline assignment: CDR1 KGHDR and CDR2 SFDVKD. There are 11 residues in the CDR3. The ends were cut back, 9 bases at V and 8 bases at J, with 12 bases in the middle. The DNA of the CDR3 is TGTGCCACCCTCCGCGGTTGCGAAGCTTTCTTT. Translated, it gives CATLRGCEAFF.

This clone appeared many times. The same CDR3 arises from other DNA sequences in this sample as well. The rearrangement joins TRBV28 to TRBJ2-7; 7 bases are shared with TRBD2. The CDR3 is 15 amino acids. The germline CDR1 and CDR2 sequences are MDHEN and SYDVKM. With V trimmed by 2 bases and J by 4 bases, 8 bases remained unmatched. The CDR3 here is CASSLISSGGYEQYF. The CDR3 DNA sequence: TGTGCCAGCAGTTTAATTTCTAGCGGAGGGTACGAGCAGTACTTC.

This clone was recorded at least ten times. The chain carries TRBV7-2 and TRBJ2-3, with 12 nucleotides matching TRBD2. Germline values: CDR1 SGHTA, CDR2 FQGNSA. The CDR3 has 15 residues. Trimming took 5 bases from V and 3 from J; bases not matched to a gene: 3. CDR3 in DNA: TGTGCCAGCAGCCAGACTAGCGGGAGAACAGATACGCAGTATTTT. This sequence encodes CASSQTSGRTDTQYF.

The table lists this clone with many counts. The chain combines TRBV10-3 with TRBJ2-7, with D hard to call. The V end was cut by 6 bases, the J end by 6 bases, with 18 bases between. Germline CDR1 ENHRY, CDR2 SYGVKD. This CDR3 is 14 amino acids long. The CDR3 sequence: CAIRADQQVGEQYF. The CDR3, as DNA: TGTGCCATCAGGGCGGACCAACAAGTCGGCGAGCAGTACTTC.

This clone was found a few times. The same CDR3 also results from other DNA sequences found in this sample. The chain couples TRBV2 to TRBJ2-1; a weak D match, TRBD2 (6 bases). V lost 6 bases and J 8 bases, leaving 17 bases between the germline ends. CDR1 SNHLY and CDR2 FYNNEI come from the germline V gene. The CDR3 totals 14 residues. CDR3 protein: CASSRDAGRYEQFF. The DNA of the CDR3 is TGTGCCAGCAGCAGGGATGCGGGAAGGTATGAGCAGTTCTTC.

This clone was detected many times. The rearrangement links TRBV18 to TRBJ2-1; D possibly corresponds to TRBD2 (6 bases). V lost 2 bases and J lost 9, with 14 bases in between. Germline V gives CDR1 KGHSH, CDR2 LQKENI. This CDR3 is built from 14 residues. The CDR3 DNA sequence: TGTGCCAGCTCACCAAAGCGGGTGGGGGGTGAGCAGTTCTTC. Its translation: CASSPKRVGGEQFF.

This clone was counted at least ten times. CDR3 in amino acids: CSAYLRDRSSTDTQYF. The CDR3 coding sequence is TGCAGTGCTTACCTCCGGGACAGGAGTAGCACAGATACGCAGTATTTT. V usage is TRBV20-1 and J usage is TRBJ2-3; the match to TRBD1 covers 8 bases. Germline V gene lookup returns CDR1 DFQATT and CDR2 SNEGSKA (reference sequence). The CDR3 sequence is 16 residues long. V gave up 5 bases and J gave up 0 bases; unmatched junction bases: 10.

This clone was seen many times. The rearrangement joins TRBV6-1 to TRBJ2-3; TRBD1 or TRBD2 may be the D gene (5 bases each). V lost 7 bases and J lost 2, with 13 bases in between. This CDR3 spans 14 amino acids. CDR1 and CDR2 (germline): MNHNS, SASEGT. The CDR3 DNA is TGTGCCAGCATGGGACCCCTAAACACAGATACGCAGTATTTT. This encodes CASMGPLNTDTQYF.

This clone was detected many times. The V gene is TRBV30, the J gene TRBJ1-3; D is possibly TRBD1 (6 bases). The V gene's germline CDR1 is GTSNPN and CDR2 SVGIG (reference sequence). The CDR3 has 15 residues. The V gene lost 0 bases and the J gene lost 4 bases, with 13 bases spanning the gap. The CDR3 DNA follows: TGTGCCTGGAGTGTGCAGGGGACCTTCGGAAACACCATATATTTT. It is translated as CAWSVQGTFGNTIYF.